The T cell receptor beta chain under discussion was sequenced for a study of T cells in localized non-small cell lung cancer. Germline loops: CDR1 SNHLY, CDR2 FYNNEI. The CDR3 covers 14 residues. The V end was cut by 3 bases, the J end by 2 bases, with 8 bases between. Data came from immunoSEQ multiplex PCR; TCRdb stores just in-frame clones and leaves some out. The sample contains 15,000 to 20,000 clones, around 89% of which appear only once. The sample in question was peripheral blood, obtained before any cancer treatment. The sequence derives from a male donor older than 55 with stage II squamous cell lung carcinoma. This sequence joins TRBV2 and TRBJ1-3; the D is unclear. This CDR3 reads CASSDHGTGNTIYF. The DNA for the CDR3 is TGTGCCAGCAGTGATCACGGAACTGGAAACACCATATATTTT.